What follows are 6 T cell receptor beta chains derived from one specimen sequenced in a study of Graves' ophthalmopathy and Graves' hyperthyroidism. The authors amplified TCR beta CDR3 regions from RNA transcripts. The first-round RT-PCR employed HTBI primers together with the Qiagen OneStep RT-PCR kit. A multiplex PCR was then performed as the second round. From the multiplex PCR reads, TCRdb called clonotypes with MiXCR, one entry per CDR3 protein. The repertoire consists of about 420,000 distinct CDR3 sequences, with around 21% occurring once and the leading ten covering 2.5% to 3%. The specimen was peripheral blood. These receptors all come from a woman aged 18-29 years with stable Graves' hyperthyroidism.

There are many counts of this clonotype. V is TRBV29-1 and J is TRBJ2-2; TRBD2 matches at 8 bases. This CDR3 has 14 amino acids. Germline V CDR1 and CDR2: SQVTM, ANQGSEA. V lost 5 bases, J lost 4 bases, and 6 bases stayed unmatched. CDR3: CSVPSGSFTGELFF. The CDR3 bases are TGCAGCGTTCCCAGCGGGAGTTTCACCGGGGAGCTGTTTTTT.

The table lists this clonotype with many counts. This rearrangement joins TRBV6-1 to TRBJ2-5; weak D call: TRBD2 (6 bases). V was shortened by 6 bases and J by 3 bases, with 11 bases between the two germline ends. CDR3 size: 13 residues. The germline V gene encodes CDR1 MNHNS and CDR2 SASEGT. The CDR3 sequence is CASRVGGKETQYF. Written as DNA, the CDR3 is TGTGCCAGCAGGGTGGGAGGCAAAGAGACCCAGTACTTC.

This clonotype came up many times. This could be a read error, since a much larger clone is one nucleotide away. The gene calls are TRBV6-5 and TRBJ2-4; tentative D call: TRBD1 (5 bases). CDR1 and CDR2 (germline): MNHEY, SVGAGI. There are 15 residues in the CDR3. V lost 2 bases and J lost 8, with 16 bases in between. The CDR3 protein is CASSYESQGADIQYF. DNA for the CDR3: TGTGCCAGCAGTTACGAGTCTCAAGGGGCTGACATTCAGTACTTC.

The chain uses TRBV18 and TRBJ1-2, with 7 bases lining up with TRBD1. CDR1 and CDR2 (germline): KGHSH, LQKENI. V trimming: 5 bases; J trimming: 3 bases; junction bases outside the gene matches: 3. The CDR3 is 13 residues long. CDR3 loop: CASSRGQDYGYTF. In DNA form, the CDR3 reads TGTGCCAGCTCAAGGGGGCAGGACTATGGCTACACCTTC.

This clonotype was detected many times. The chain has TRBV7-2 and TRBJ1-2; tentative D call: TRBD1 (5 bases). CDR3 length equals 13 residues. Trimming cost V 5 bases and J 8 bases, with 15 bases left between them. Germline-derived CDR1 and CDR2 are SGHTA and FQGNSA. DNA of the CDR3: TGTGCCAGCAGCCGGGACGGGGTAGGGGGCTACACCTTC. This translates into CASSRDGVGGYTF. The full variable domain, rest sourced from reference TRBV7-2 and TRBJ1-2, is GAGVSQSPSNKVTEKGKDVELRCDPISGHTALYWYRQSLGQGLEFLIYFQGNSAPDKSGLPSDRFSAERTGGSVSTLTIQRTQQEDSAVYLCASSRDGVGGYTFGSGTRLTVV.

This clonotype has a count of ten or more. The rearrangement joins TRBV3-1 to TRBJ2-7, with a possible D match to TRBD2 (5 bases). The CDR3 runs to 15 residues. Germline assignment: CDR1 LGHDT and CDR2 YNNKEL (reference sequence). The V end lost 1 base, the J end lost 0 bases, and 10 bases lay between the germline ends. CDR3 DNA sequence: TGTGCCAGCAGCCAAGGCCTCGGGGACTCCTACGAGCAGTACTTC. Translated: CASSQGLGDSYEQYF.